What follows are 25 T cell receptor beta chains derived from one specimen sequenced in a study of spatial heterogeneity in lung cancer. TCRdb reprocessed the 5' RACE reads with MiXCR, giving one entry per CDR3 protein. This table has tens of thousands of distinct CDR3 sequences, roughly 12% appearing once. Time point noted: sample taken at primary tumor resection. Sequences were derived from PBMCs, sampled at surgery. The receptors here all came from a male donor with early-stage non-small cell lung cancer.

The V call is TRBV7-2, the J call TRBJ1-3; a possible D gene is TRBD1 (5 bases). The ends were cut back, 3 bases at V and 13 bases at J, with 25 bases in the middle. CDR1 is SGHTA and CDR2 is FQGNSA in the germline V gene. This CDR3 is built from 16 residues. CDR3 in DNA: TGTGCCAGCAGCTTGCAGTCAGGGCAGGGCAGTACTCGGATATATTTT. Residues: CASSLQSGQGSTRIYF.

On this clonotype: A read error may produce the germline difference seen at one junction end. The chain is built from TRBV18 and TRBJ2-7; TRBD2 aligns across 13 bases. Germline V gene sequence: CDR1 KGHSH, CDR2 LQKENI. This CDR3 spans 15 amino acids. The CDR3 spells CVSSPTSGGSYEQYF. The CDR3 coding sequence is TGTGTCAGCTCACCGACTAGCGGGGGGTCCTACGAGCAGTACTTC.

This clonotype has ten or more counts. The chain uses TRBV20-1 and TRBJ1-4; the match to TRBD1 covers 9 bases. In germline, CDR1 is DFQATT, CDR2 SNEGSKA (reference sequence). The J segment lost 8 bases and the V segment lost 3 bases, leaving 7 bases of the junction unmatched. The length of the CDR3 is 14 residues. In DNA form, the CDR3 reads TGCAGTGCTAGTAACCGGGACAGGGTCGAAAAACTGTTTTTT. As protein: CSASNRDRVEKLFF.

This clonotype was picked up one time. V gene TRBV7-2 combines with J gene TRBJ2-3; 12 nucleotides agree with TRBD2. Germline V lookup: CDR1 SGHTA, CDR2 FQGNSA. Unmatched junction bases numbered 10, after V lost 6 bases and J lost 0 bases. The CDR3 is 18 residues long. This CDR3 is CASRSARLAGGSTDTQYF. For the CDR3, the DNA is TGTGCCAGCAGATCCGCGAGGCTAGCGGGAGGGAGCACAGATACGCAGTATTTT.

The V and J genes are TRBV7-9 and TRBJ1-5, with D unclear. The V gene's germline CDR1 is SEHNR and CDR2 FQNEAQ (reference sequence). CDR3 size: 13 residues. The ends were cut back, 5 bases at V and 5 bases at J, with 10 bases in the middle. Here the CDR3 reads CASSPDADQPQHF. The CDR3 region has the DNA TGTGCCAGCAGCCCGGACGCGGATCAGCCCCAGCATTTT.

In this sample, this clonotype turned up a few times. The genes are TRBV7-6 and TRBJ1-4; possible D gene TRBD1, 5 bases. The CDR3 is 16 residues long. CDR1 is SGHVS, CDR2 FNYEAQ, per germline. V was trimmed by 5 bases and J by 5 bases, leaving 18 bases between them. The CDR3 nucleotides read TGTGCCAGCAGCCGAAACCCGGGGCAGATAAATGAAAAACTGTTTTTT. Protein: CASSRNPGQINEKLFF.

This clonotype was detected a few times. The rearrangement joins TRBV20-1 to TRBJ2-1, with 8 bases aligning to TRBD2. Germline V CDR1 and CDR2: DFQATT, SNEGSKA (reference sequence). The V and J ends lost 1 base and 6 bases, in that order; junction bases with no gene match: 8. The CDR3 spans 15 residues. CDR3 amino acids: CSARAPGGPSNEQFF. As DNA, the CDR3 is TGCAGTGCTAGAGCTCCGGGAGGGCCTAGCAATGAGCAGTTCTTC.

This clonotype appeared many times. CDR3 residues: CASRRGYEQYF. CDR3 sequence (DNA): TGTGCCAGCCGAAGGGGGTACGAGCAGTACTTC. The chain has TRBV25-1 and TRBJ2-7; tentatively, D is TRBD1 (6 bases). Germline CDR1 MGHDK, CDR2 SYGVNS. The CDR3 contains 11 residues. Deletions cut 8 bases from V and 4 bases from J, with 9 bases between.

The CDR3 region has the DNA TGTGCCAGCAGTTACTCGCCGGGACAGGGCCCCAGCGAGCAGTACTTC. It encodes CASSYSPGQGPSEQYF. This chain links TRBV6-2 or TRBV6-3 with TRBJ2-7; 9 nucleotides align to TRBD1. The germline gives CDR1 MNHEY, CDR2 SVGEGT. The trim removed 0 bases at V and 6 bases at J, leaving 9 bases unmatched. This CDR3 is 16 amino acids long.

The CDR3 loop is CASSYSTPSAYNEQFF. CDR3 in DNA: TGTGCCAGCAGTTACTCGACGCCGTCTGCCTACAATGAGCAGTTCTTC. The V gene is TRBV6-6, the J gene TRBJ2-1; D is unresolved. The V and J ends lost 0 bases and 2 bases respectively, with 11 bases between them. The germline CDR1 and CDR2 sequences are MNHNY and SVGAGI (reference sequence). The CDR3 totals 16 residues.

This clonotype came up a few times. The CDR3 loop reads CASSGAGGLGEQFF. The CDR3 DNA follows: TGTGCCAGCAGTGGGGCGGGAGGGCTCGGTGAGCAGTTCTTC. This chain connects TRBV6-5 to TRBJ2-1; 9 bases are shared with TRBD2. This CDR3 comprises 14 residues. Germline lookup yields CDR1 MNHEY and CDR2 SVGAGI. The ends lost 5 bases at V and 9 bases at J; junction bases unmatched: 8.

In its sample, this clonotype was seen many times. The chain combines TRBV3-1 with TRBJ2-7, with 8 positions matching TRBD1. The CDR3 covers 15 residues. CDR1 LGHDT and CDR2 YNNKEL come from the germline V gene (reference sequence). V was pared by 1 base and J by 6 bases, with 8 bases of the junction left unmatched. The CDR3 region is CASSQGVQGAAEQYF. CDR3 in DNA: TGTGCCAGCAGCCAAGGCGTGCAGGGGGCGGCCGAGCAGTACTTC.

This clonotype was recorded a few times. In DNA, the CDR3 is TGCGCCAGCAGCACAGACGGTAACAAGGCGCAGTATTTT. Amino acids: CASSTDGNKAQYF. The J gene is TRBJ2-3, the V gene TRBV5-1; D unresolved. V was trimmed by 4 bases and J by 10 bases, leaving 16 bases between them. CDR1 and CDR2 (germline): SGHRS, YFSETQ. This CDR3 region has 13 residues.

This clonotype was counted only a few times. This chain connects TRBV20-1 to TRBJ2-1; D gene uncertain. CDR1 and CDR2 (germline): DFQATT, SNEGSKA (reference sequence). This CDR3 contains 13 residues. Trimming pared 5 bases from V and 5 bases from J, leaving 13 bases between. CDR3 loop: CSAESGLDNEQFF. Written as DNA, the CDR3 is TGCAGTGCTGAGTCGGGTTTGGACAATGAGCAGTTCTTC.

This chain links TRBV2 with TRBJ1-5, with no clear D. Germline V gives CDR1 SNHLY, CDR2 FYNNEI. The CDR3 loop spans 14 amino acids. V dropped 4 bases and J dropped 6 bases, with 13 bases sitting between them. CDR3 residues: CASSAGIPAQPQHF. The CDR3 DNA follows: TGTGCCAGCAGTGCGGGGATTCCGGCTCAGCCCCAGCATTTT.

This clonotype was recorded at least ten times. This chain links TRBV7-2 with TRBJ1-5, with D perhaps TRBD1 (6 bases). With 2 bases removed from V and 6 bases from J, the gap between germline ends came to 14 bases. Germline V gives CDR1 SGHTA, CDR2 FQGNSA. The CDR3 length is 15 residues. The CDR3 loop reads CASSLSRGRGQPQHF. The CDR3, as DNA: TGTGCCAGCAGCTTAAGCCGGGGGCGCGGTCAGCCCCAGCATTTT.

This clonotype was detected only a few times. The chain has TRBV4-1 and TRBJ1-5, with D hard to call. From germline, CDR1 is MGHRA and CDR2 YSYEKL. V gave up 1 base and J gave up 1 base, with 8 bases separating them. This CDR3 region has 15 residues. Written as DNA, the CDR3 is TGCGCCAGCAGCCAAGGGGTAGGGAGCAATCAGCCCCAGCATTTT. Its protein is CASSQGVGSNQPQHF.

The rearrangement joins TRBV29-1 to TRBJ2-7, with D perhaps matching TRBD1 (6 bases). Germline V gene data show CDR1 as SQVTM and CDR2 as ANQGSEA. The CDR3 spans 12 residues. Trimming cost V 7 bases and J 4 bases, with 14 bases left between them. The CDR3 spells CSGRTGLYEQYF. CDR3 nucleotides: TGCAGCGGACGTACAGGGCTGTACGAGCAGTACTTC.

This clonotype was counted only a few times. The chain couples TRBV20-1 to TRBJ2-3; no clear D gene. V dropped 0 bases and J dropped 4 bases, with 14 bases sitting between them. The CDR3 consists of 15 residues. CDR1 is DFQATT and CDR2 is SNEGSKA in the germline V gene (reference sequence). CDR3 in amino acids: CSARDRGKGADTQYF. CDR3 nucleotides: TGCAGTGCTAGAGATCGTGGGAAAGGCGCAGATACGCAGTATTTT.

This clonotype occurred many times. The genes are TRBV28 and TRBJ2-2; perhaps TRBD1 as D (5 bases). Trimming left V 1 base short and J 5 bases short, with 11 bases between. Germline lookup yields CDR1 MDHEN and CDR2 SYDVKM. The CDR3 has 15 amino acids. CDR3 residues: CASSLLQAGTGELFF. CDR3 coding DNA: TGTGCCAGCAGTTTATTACAGGCAGGGACCGGGGAGCTGTTTTTT. The full variable domain, its missing parts supplied by reference TRBV28 and TRBJ2-2, is DVKVTQSSRYLVKRTGEKVFLECVQDMDHENMFWYRQDPGLGLRLIYFSYDVKMKEKGDIPEGYSVSREKKERFSLILESASTNQTSMYLCASSLLQAGTGELFFGEGSRLTVL.

A few counts support this clonotype. The rearrangement joins TRBV20-1 to TRBJ2-5, with D tentatively TRBD2 (6 bases). V lost 0 bases, J lost 6 bases, and 14 bases lay in between. The CDR3 has 14 amino acids. Germline V gene data show CDR1 as DFQATT and CDR2 as SNEGSKA (reference sequence). The chain's CDR3 is CSARDGDFKQTQYF. DNA of the CDR3: TGCAGTGCTAGAGATGGGGACTTCAAGCAGACCCAGTACTTC.

This chain uses TRBV4-1 with TRBJ2-5; 9 nucleotides line up with TRBD1. The germline V gene encodes CDR1 MGHRA and CDR2 YSYEKL. This CDR3 has 15 amino acids. With 3 bases clipped from V and 4 bases from J, the junction kept 6 bases outside the gene matches. CDR3 protein: CASSHQTGGTETQYF. The CDR3 nucleotides are TGCGCCAGCAGCCACCAGACAGGGGGTACAGAGACCCAGTACTTC.

In this sample, this clonotype turned up many times. The gene calls are TRBV6-2 or TRBV6-3 and TRBJ2-7; 10 bases are shared with TRBD2. V trimming: 6 bases; J trimming: 1 base; junction bases outside the gene matches: 6. Germline assignment: CDR1 MNHEY and CDR2 SVGEGT. This CDR3 is 15 amino acids long. The CDR3 is CASSGPSGGSYEQYF. CDR3 nucleotides: TGTGCCAGCAGCGGCCCTAGCGGGGGTTCCTACGAGCAGTACTTC.

The chain links TRBV28 to TRBJ2-4; no clear D gene. The CDR3 loop spans 14 amino acids. V lost 5 bases, J lost 1 base, and 9 bases lay in between. Looked up from germline, CDR1 is MDHEN and CDR2 is SYDVKM. In DNA form, the CDR3 reads TGTGCCAGCAGTGAGGCCGGGGCCAAAAACATTCAGTACTTC. Translation gives CASSEAGAKNIQYF.

The rearrangement joins TRBV7-9 to TRBJ2-7, with D perhaps being TRBD1 or TRBD2 (5 bases each). Trimming stripped 6 bases from V and 5 bases from J, with 14 bases between. Germline V gene sequence: CDR1 SEHNR, CDR2 FQNEAQ (reference sequence). CDR3 length: 13 residues. The chain's CDR3 is CASRSLGANEQYF. The CDR3, as DNA: TGTGCCAGCAGGAGTCTCGGGGCCAACGAGCAGTACTTC.